This T cell receptor beta chain is from a study of T cell responses to AZD1222 COVID-19 vaccine. General study points: Following two doses of AZD1222, Spike-specific TCR breadth and depth rose. Most donors were white British, females outnumbered males, and clonal diversity was possibly underestimated.

The CDR3 is made up of 16 amino acids. CDR1 is LGHNA, CDR2 YSLEER, per germline. V trimming: 4 bases; J trimming: 5 bases; junction bases outside the gene matches: 2. Notes on this clone: Its antigen is not identified.

Assay used: immunoSEQ multiplex PCR; TCRdb lists only in-frame clones, some missing. The top ten clones hold less than 8.5% of a sample with 86,000 or so clones, around nine tenths of them seen once. This receptor was taken from an adult who received the AZD1222 COVID-19 vaccine. The sample consisted of peripheral blood, taken 28 days after the second AZD1222 dose. This rearrangement joins TRBV4-3 to TRBJ2-2; 15 bases match TRBD2. DNA of the CDR3: TGCGCCAGCAGCCGCGGACTAGCGGGAGGGACCGGGGAGCTGTTTTTT. It yields the protein CASSRGLAGGTGELFF.